Only a few counts were recorded for the clone carrying this TCR beta chain. The target antigen is unknown. The data belong to a study of graft-versus-host responses after intestinal transplantation. CDR3 size: 15 residues. The V end lost 8 bases, the J end lost 3 bases, and 16 bases lay between the germline ends. Germline V gene data show CDR1 as MGHRA and CDR2 as YSYEKL. Sequenced by immunoSEQ multiplex PCR; TCRdb stores in-frame clones only, minus some. The sample consists of about 92,000 clones, about 90% of them appearing once. Material: unstimulated CD8+ T cells sorted from spleen or lymph node cells, obtained before intestinal transplant. The receptor was isolated from a human donor who received an intestinal transplant. This rearrangement joins TRBV4-1 to TRBJ1-4; D not resolved. The CDR3 loop is CASGRYGPANEKLFF. As DNA, the CDR3 is TGCGCCAGCGGCCGTTACGGGCCGGCTAATGAAAAACTGTTTTTT.